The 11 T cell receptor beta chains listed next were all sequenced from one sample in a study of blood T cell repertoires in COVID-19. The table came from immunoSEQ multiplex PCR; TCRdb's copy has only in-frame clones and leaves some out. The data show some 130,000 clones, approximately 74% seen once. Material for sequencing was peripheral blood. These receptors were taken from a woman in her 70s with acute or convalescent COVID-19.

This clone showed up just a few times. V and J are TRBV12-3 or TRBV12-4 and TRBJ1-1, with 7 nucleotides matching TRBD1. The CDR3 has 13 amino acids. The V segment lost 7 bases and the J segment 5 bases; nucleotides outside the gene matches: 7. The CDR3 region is CASKPTGRTEAFF. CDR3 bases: TGTGCCAGCAAACCGACAGGGCGAACTGAAGCTTTCTTT.

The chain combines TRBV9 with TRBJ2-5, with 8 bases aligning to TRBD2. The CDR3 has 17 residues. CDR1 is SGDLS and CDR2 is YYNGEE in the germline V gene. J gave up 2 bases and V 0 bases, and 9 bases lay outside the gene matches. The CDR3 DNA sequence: TGTGCCAGCAGCGTAGGGATAGGCGGGGGGCCACAAGAGACCCAGTACTTC. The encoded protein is CASSVGIGGGPQETQYF.

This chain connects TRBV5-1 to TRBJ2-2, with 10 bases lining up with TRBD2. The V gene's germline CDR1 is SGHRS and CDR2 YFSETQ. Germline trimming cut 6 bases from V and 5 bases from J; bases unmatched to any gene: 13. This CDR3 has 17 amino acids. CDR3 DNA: TGCGCCAGCACCACCATACCGGGACTAGCGTCGACCGGGGAGCTGTTTTTT. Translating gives CASTTIPGLASTGELFF.

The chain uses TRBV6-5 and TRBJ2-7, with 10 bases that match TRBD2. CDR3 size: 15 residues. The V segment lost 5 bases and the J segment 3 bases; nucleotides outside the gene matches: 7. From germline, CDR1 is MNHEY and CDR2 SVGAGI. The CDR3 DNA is TGTGCCAGCAGTACCTCTAGCGGGAGCGGCTACGAGCAGTACTTC. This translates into CASSTSSGSGYEQYF.

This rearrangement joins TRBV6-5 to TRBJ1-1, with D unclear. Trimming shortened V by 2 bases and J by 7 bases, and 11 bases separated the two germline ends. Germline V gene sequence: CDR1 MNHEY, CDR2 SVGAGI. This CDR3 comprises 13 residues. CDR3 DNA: TGTGCCAGCAGTTACCGGGATGTCGGTGAAGCTTTCTTT. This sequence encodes CASSYRDVGEAFF.

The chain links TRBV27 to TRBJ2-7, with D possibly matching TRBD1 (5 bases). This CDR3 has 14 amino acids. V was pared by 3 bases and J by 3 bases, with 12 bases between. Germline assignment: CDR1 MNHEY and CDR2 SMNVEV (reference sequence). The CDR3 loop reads CASSFTRVGYEQYF. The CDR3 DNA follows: TGTGCCAGCAGTTTCACCAGGGTAGGCTACGAGCAGTACTTC.

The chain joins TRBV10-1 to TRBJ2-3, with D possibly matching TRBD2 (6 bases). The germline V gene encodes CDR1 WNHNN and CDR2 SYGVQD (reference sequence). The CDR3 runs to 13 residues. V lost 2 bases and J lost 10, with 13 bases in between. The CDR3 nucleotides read TGCGCCAGCAGTGAGACTGACGGGACTGCGCAGTATTTT. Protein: CASSETDGTAQYF.

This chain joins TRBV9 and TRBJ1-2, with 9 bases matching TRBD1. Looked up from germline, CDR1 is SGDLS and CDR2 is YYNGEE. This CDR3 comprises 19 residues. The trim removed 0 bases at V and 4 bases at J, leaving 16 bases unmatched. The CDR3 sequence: CASSVGRDRGVIYGYGYTF. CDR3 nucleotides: TGTGCCAGCAGCGTAGGGAGAGACAGGGGGGTTATCTATGGCTATGGCTACACCTTC.

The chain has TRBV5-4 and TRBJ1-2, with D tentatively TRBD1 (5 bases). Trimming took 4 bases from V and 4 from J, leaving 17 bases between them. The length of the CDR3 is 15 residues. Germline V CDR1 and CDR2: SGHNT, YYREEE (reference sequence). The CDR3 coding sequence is TGTGCCAGCAGCCCAGACAGCCAAGAGCGCTATGGCTACACCTTC. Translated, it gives CASSPDSQERYGYTF.

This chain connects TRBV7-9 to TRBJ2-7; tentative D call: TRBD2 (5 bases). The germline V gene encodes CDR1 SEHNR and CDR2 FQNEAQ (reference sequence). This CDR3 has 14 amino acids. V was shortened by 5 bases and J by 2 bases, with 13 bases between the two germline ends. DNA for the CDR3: TGTGCCAGCAGCCCCACGGACTCGACCTACGAGCAGTACTTC. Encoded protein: CASSPTDSTYEQYF.

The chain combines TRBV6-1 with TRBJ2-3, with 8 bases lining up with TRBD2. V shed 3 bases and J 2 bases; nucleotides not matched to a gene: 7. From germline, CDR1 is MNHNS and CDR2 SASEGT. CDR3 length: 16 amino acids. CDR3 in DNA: TGTGCCAGCAGTGACTTACTAGCGGCTTTCACAGATACGCAGTATTTT. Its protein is CASSDLLAAFTDTQYF.